Listed below are T cell receptor beta chains from one sample, sequenced in a study of control samples from healthy donors and cancer patients. TCRdb's copy holds only in-frame clones and misses some; the assay was immunoSEQ multiplex PCR. The sample holds 130,000 to 150,000 clones, more than 85% seen once. The sequencing input was blood. The receptors originated from a man aged 18 to 29 in good health. CDR3s include the opening cysteine and the closing phenylalanine or tryptophan. D genes are given only for firm matches. A row's size may be missing; if present it is once, few, many or a size class.

once TRBJ2-7 . TRBV28 TGTGCCAGCAGTTTAAGGAGCCGTTCCTACGAGCAGTACTTC CASSLRSRSYEQYF
. TRBJ2-1 TRBD2 TRBV13 TGTGCCAGCAGCCCCCAGAGCGGGAGGGCTCGGAATGAGCAGTTCTTC CASSPQSGRARNEQFF
. TRBJ1-1 . TRBV2 TGTGCCAGCAGGGGGGACACGGCTGAAGCTTTCTTT CASRGDTAEAFF
. TRBJ2-5 TRBD1 TRBV18 TGTGCCAGCTCCCCCCTCGACAGGGGAGGAGAGACCCAGTACTTC CASSPLDRGGETQYF
. TRBJ2-7 . TRBV7-2 TGTGCCAGCAGCCCTCTCGAGGTGGACGAGCAGTACTTC CASSPLEVDEQYF
. TRBJ1-1 . TRBV7-2 TGTGCCAGCAGCTTAGCGCACAGGGTTACTGAAGCTTTCTTT CASSLAHRVTEAFF
few TRBJ2-7 . TRBV28 TGTGCCAGCATCGCGCCCCAAGGGGGAGAGCAGTACTTC CASIAPQGGEQYF
. TRBJ2-2 TRBD1 TRBV5-4 TGTGCCAGCAGCTCGGTGGGGACAGGGATAGCCGGGGAGCTGTTTTTT CASSSVGTGIAGELFF
few TRBJ2-2 TRBD1 TRBV5-8 TGTGCCAGCAGCACGAGGACAGGGAGGTCCACCGGGGAGCTGTTTTTT CASSTRTGRSTGELFF
. TRBJ1-1 . TRBV6-5 TGTGCCAGCAGTTATGGTCCAGGGAGGAACACTGAAGCTTTCTTT CASSYGPGRNTEAFF
. TRBJ2-2 . TRBV19 TGTGCCAGTAGTATCTTAGCGAAGAGGACCGGGGAGCTGTTTTTT CASSILAKRTGELFF
. TRBJ1-2 . TRBV6-5 TGTGCCAGCAGTTACTCCCAGAACTATGGCTACACCTTC CASSYSQNYGYTF
. TRBJ2-5 . TRBV9 TGTGCCAGCAGCGCGAAATCGGGGGGCCAGGGGGCAGAGACCCAGTACTTC CASSAKSGGQGAETQYF
. TRBJ1-2 TRBD1 TRBV6-6 TGTGCCAGCAGTTACTCGACAGGGGGCGACTATGGCTACACCTTC CASSYSTGGDYGYTF
. TRBJ2-3 TRBD2 TRBV7-9 TGTGCCAGCAGCGTACTAGCGGGAGGGAGCACAGATACGCAGTATTTT CASSVLAGGSTDTQYF
once TRBJ2-1 . TRBV19 TGTGCCACCCTAGGAAGAACCTACAATGAGCAGTTCTTC CATLGRTYNEQFF
. TRBJ2-7 . TRBV3-1/TRBV3-2 TGTGCCAGCAGCCCGGGTCGGGGCGGAGGCTACGAGCAGTACTTC CASSPGRGGGYEQYF
. TRBJ2-1 . TRBV27 TGTGCCAGCAGAGGCAATGAGCAGTTCTTC CASRGNEQFF
. TRBJ2-7 . TRBV14 TGTGCCAGCAGCCAAGTGTACGAGCAGTACTTC CASSQVYEQYF
. TRBJ1-1 TRBD1 TRBV5-4 TGTGCCAGCAGCTTGGTTGGGACAGTAACTGAAGCTTTCTTT CASSLVGTVTEAFF
. TRBJ1-3 TRBD1 TRBV29-1 TGCAGCGTTTACGGACAGGGGACCATATATTTT CSVYGQGTIYF
. TRBJ2-3 . TRBV11-2 TGTGCCAGCGAACAGGCGGCCGATACGCAGTATTTT CASEQAADTQYF
once TRBJ1-2 . TRBV4-2 TGTGCCAGCAGCCAAGGGTCGCTGGCCAGCTACACCTTC CASSQGSLASYTF
. TRBJ2-7 TRBD2 TRBV9 TGTGCCAGCAGCGTAAGGCCTAGCGGCCCCTCCTACGAGCAGTACTTC CASSVRPSGPSYEQYF
few TRBJ1-3 TRBD1 TRBV7-9 TGTGCCAGCAGTTCGACAGGGGACGCGAGCTCTGGAAACACCATATATTTT CASSSTGDASSGNTIYF
. TRBJ1-2 . TRBV30 TGTGCCTGGAGTGTAGGAGCTTTTGGCTACACCTTC CAWSVGAFGYTF
. TRBJ1-1 TRBD1 TRBV23-1 TGCGCCAGCAGTCGGGGACAGGCTATTTATGAACACTGCCGGCGCGGCACTGAAGCTTTCTTT CASSRGQAIYEHCRRGTEAFF
once TRBJ2-1 . TRBV7-2 TGTGCCAGCAGCTTAAACAATGAGCAGTTCTTC CASSLNNEQFF
. TRBJ1-4 . TRBV7-8 TGTGCCAGCAGCTACGAACGGGGCGGGCACACTAATGAAAAACTGTTTTTT CASSYERGGHTNEKLFF
. TRBJ1-6 . TRBV6-4 TGTGCCAGCAGTCCGGACTCCTATAATTCACCCCTCCACTTT CASSPDSYNSPLHF